One and the same sample provided the 21 T cell receptor beta chains below, sequenced in a study of blood T cells in healthy people across ages. Primed by a sample-barcoded 5' primer and a J-beta primer mix, a second PCR proceeded for about 6 to 12 cycles. MiXCR, run by TCRdb on the 5' RACE reads, gives a single entry per CDR3 protein. The table has about 760,000 distinct CDR3 sequences, around three fifths seen once; the top ten hold about 26%. Sequences were obtained from blood. The source of these receptors is a man aged 35 to 55 in good health.

In its sample, this clonotype was seen a few times. The germline gene is not matched at one end of the junction; a read error may be the cause. The rearrangement uses TRBV7-2 and TRBJ2-7; D possibly corresponds to TRBD2 (6 bases). Germline CDR1 reads SGHTA; CDR2 reads FQGNSA. The CDR3 is 16 residues long. CDR3 bases: TGTGCCGGCAGCTTAAATCTCGGCGGGGCCTCCTACGAGCAGTACTTC. The encoded protein is CAGSLNLGGASYEQYF.

The gene calls are TRBV4-1 and TRBJ1-5; possible D gene TRBD1, 6 bases. The V and J ends lost 5 bases and 7 bases respectively, with 18 bases between them. The length of the CDR3 is 15 residues. Per germline, CDR1 MGHRA and CDR2 YSYEKL. The CDR3 nucleotides are TGCGCCAGCAGCTACGCGGCAGGGGCTGAACAGCCCCAGCATTTT. It translates to CASSYAAGAEQPQHF.

The chain joins TRBV24-1 to TRBJ2-3; TRBD1 matches at 9 bases. This CDR3 spans 19 amino acids. CDR1 is KGHDR and CDR2 is SFDVKD in the germline V gene. The junction had 13 bases not matched to a gene; V was cut back by 1 base and J by 3 bases. In DNA form, the CDR3 reads TGTGCCACCAGTGATTTATTGCGGGACAGGGTGATCCGTACAGATACGCAGTATTTT. It codes for CATSDLLRDRVIRTDTQYF.

The rearrangement links TRBV7-3 to TRBJ2-1, with D perhaps TRBD1 (5 bases). The CDR3 length is 15 residues. The germline V gene encodes CDR1 SGHTA and CDR2 FQGTGA. V was pared by 5 bases and J by 8 bases, with 19 bases between. CDR3 residues: CASSPDNSFFDEQFF. The CDR3, as DNA: TGTGCCAGCAGCCCGGACAACTCCTTTTTCGATGAGCAGTTCTTC.

The chain employs TRBV11-2 and TRBJ2-1; no clear D. Per germline, CDR1 SGHAT and CDR2 FQNNGV. Trimming took off 3 bases at V and 5 bases at J, with 11 bases between the two ends. The CDR3 spans 14 residues. As DNA, the CDR3 is TGTGCCAGCAGCTTCAGTGCCCGGAACAATGAGCAGTTCTTC. Protein: CASSFSARNNEQFF.

This sequence joins TRBV3-1 and TRBJ2-3, with TRBD2 matching 13 bases. From germline, CDR1 is LGHDT and CDR2 YNNKEL (reference sequence). J lost 5 bases, V lost 4 bases, and 6 bases had no gene match. CDR3 length equals 16 residues. The CDR3 nucleotides are TGTGCCAGCAGCCCGGGAGGACTAGCGGGAGAAGATACGCAGTATTTT. Its translation: CASSPGGLAGEDTQYF.

The CDR3 sequence is CASSPLKLGISYNEQFF. CDR3 in DNA: TGTGCCAGCAGTCCACTCAAGTTAGGGATATCCTACAATGAGCAGTTCTTC. The genes are TRBV28 and TRBJ2-1; D unclear. CDR1 and CDR2 from the germline V gene are MDHEN and SYDVKM. Trimming shortened V by 5 bases and J by 1 base, and 18 bases separated the two germline ends. There are 17 residues in the CDR3.

The rearrangement joins TRBV13 to TRBJ2-5; D not certain. The CDR3 totals 16 residues. The V and J ends lost 4 bases and 1 base respectively, with 16 bases between them. Per germline, CDR1 PRHDT and CDR2 FYEKMQ (reference sequence). Written as DNA, the CDR3 is TGTGCCAGCAGCTCCCTTAAGCCGAATTTCCAAGAGACCCAGTACTTC. As protein: CASSSLKPNFQETQYF.

The rearrangement joins TRBV29-1 to TRBJ2-7, with D maybe TRBD1 (5 bases). CDR1 and CDR2 from the germline V gene are SQVTM and ANQGSEA. V was clipped by 4 bases and J by 0 bases, with 13 bases between them. The CDR3 sequence is 14 residues long. The DNA for the CDR3 is TGCAGCGTTGGGGGCGTTTTGAGCTCCTACGAGCAGTACTTC. Protein: CSVGGVLSSYEQYF.

This clonotype was seen just once. The V gene is TRBV19, the J gene TRBJ1-5; D not certain. The CDR3 runs 12 residues. Germline V gene sequence: CDR1 LNHDA, CDR2 SQIVND (reference sequence). Trimming left V 3 bases short and J 8 bases short, with 8 bases between. The CDR3 spells CASSILLEPQHF. The CDR3 bases are TGTGCCAGTAGTATCCTGTTGGAGCCCCAGCATTTT.

As for this clonotype: It may be a read error: a sequence one base away is much more abundant. The rearrangement uses TRBV7-3 and TRBJ2-5, with no clear D. The J call may be incorrect, as the DNA end agrees better with TRBJ2-7. CDR3 length equals 13 residues. CDR1 and CDR2 (germline): SGHTA, FQGTGA. The CDR3 nucleotides are TGTGCCAACAGCTTAAGAGGTACTAACGAGCAGTACTTC. It codes for CANSLRGTNEQYF.

The V gene is TRBV20-1, the J gene TRBJ1-5; TRBD1 matches at 8 bases. The germline gives CDR1 DFQATT, CDR2 SNEGSKA (reference sequence). Unmatched junction bases numbered 10, after V lost 6 bases and J lost 6 bases. The CDR3 runs 14 residues. The CDR3 reads CSAEGQAESQPQHF. DNA for the CDR3: TGCAGTGCCGAGGGACAGGCTGAGAGTCAGCCCCAGCATTTT.

There are a few counts of this clonotype. This chain uses TRBV20-1 with TRBJ1-5, with TRBD1 identical over 9 bases. Germline V gene lookup returns CDR1 DFQATT and CDR2 SNEGSKA (reference sequence). The CDR3 length is 16 residues. Germline trimming cut 6 bases from V and 1 base from J; bases unmatched to any gene: 10. The CDR3 reads CSAPLGQGGSNQPQHF. In DNA, the CDR3 is TGCAGTGCACCTCTGGGACAGGGAGGGAGCAATCAGCCCCAGCATTTT.

This chain uses TRBV9 with TRBJ2-1; D gene unclear. The CDR3 loop spans 14 amino acids. Trimming left V 2 bases short and J 6 bases short, with 12 bases between. Germline V CDR1 and CDR2: SGDLS, YYNGEE. CDR3 nucleotide sequence: TGTGCCAGCAGCGTGATTTGGAGTAGCAATGAGCAGTTCTTC. Its protein is CASSVIWSSNEQFF.

This clonotype has a handful of counts. DNA for the CDR3: TGCAGCGTTGAAGCTGATACAGATACGCAGTATTTT. It codes for CSVEADTDTQYF. This chain connects TRBV29-1 to TRBJ2-3; no reliable D call. The germline gives CDR1 SQVTM, CDR2 ANQGSEA. V shed 1 base and J shed 3 bases, with 5 bases lying between them. The CDR3 runs 12 residues.

This sequence joins TRBV5-1 and TRBJ2-3, with D uncertain. Germline lookup yields CDR1 SGHRS and CDR2 YFSETQ. Deletions cut 0 bases from V and 0 bases from J, with 8 bases between. The CDR3 extends over 15 amino acids. The CDR3 DNA reads TGCGCCAGCAGCTTGGGGGATCCTAGCACAGATACGCAGTATTTT. Residues: CASSLGDPSTDTQYF.

The DNA of the CDR3 is TGCAGTGCTAGAGAGACAGGGGGAAGCTCCGGGGAGACCCAGTACTTC. Protein product: CSARETGGSSGETQYF. V usage is TRBV20-1 and J usage is TRBJ2-7, with TRBD1 matching 9 bases. The J call may be faulty, since TRBJ2-5 better matches the DNA end. This CDR3 spans 16 amino acids. Germline V gene lookup returns CDR1 DFQATT and CDR2 SNEGSKA (reference sequence).

CDR3 loop: CASSVGQGINEQYF. CDR3 nucleotide sequence: TGTGCCAGCAGCGTCGGACAGGGGATCAACGAGCAGTACTTC. V is TRBV5-5 and J is TRBJ2-7, with TRBD1 matching 9 bases. After removal of 4 bases from V and 5 bases from J, the junction contained 7 bases not matched to a gene. CDR1 is SGHKS, CDR2 YYEKEE, per germline (reference sequence). CDR3 length equals 14 residues.

The chain combines TRBV10-3 with TRBJ2-5, with 11 positions matching TRBD1. The CDR3 runs 15 residues. The V and J ends lost 10 bases and 3 bases, in that order; junction bases with no gene match: 10. CDR1 is ENHRY, CDR2 SYGVKD, per germline. The CDR3 DNA reads TGTGCCACCGGATCCGGACAGGGGGCGGAAGAGACCCAGTACTTC. It specifies CATGSGQGAEETQYF.

This clonotype was counted only a few times. The chain recombines TRBV15 with TRBJ2-5, with 8 nucleotides matching TRBD1. Germline V CDR1 and CDR2: LNHNV, YYDKDF (reference sequence). J lost 5 bases, V lost 0 bases, and 14 bases had no gene match. This CDR3 region has 18 residues. CDR3 coding DNA: TGTGCCACCAGCAGAGATCTCTCACAGGGGGTTGTTATGGAGACCCAGTACTTC. Amino acid sequence: CATSRDLSQGVVMETQYF.

The chain carries TRBV6-1 and TRBJ1-5; D may be TRBD1 (5 bases). Germline V gives CDR1 MNHNS, CDR2 SASEGT. V dropped 8 bases and J dropped 7 bases, with 18 bases sitting between them. This CDR3 spans 14 amino acids. CDR3 sequence (DNA): TGTGCCAGCGCCAGCAACGGACATGAACAGCCCCAGCATTTT. Translated, it gives CASASNGHEQPQHF.